These 10 T cell receptor beta chains originate from one sample sequenced in a study of shared clonotypes between healthy human individuals. Clones were sequenced by immunoSEQ multiplex PCR, and TCRdb holds only the in-frame ones, with some missing. Of hundreds of thousands of clones in the sample, 90% to 95% were seen once. Terminally differentiated effector memory CD45RA+ cells were left out of the naive CD8 fraction, which was CD45RO-negative and positively selected for CCR7. The sequenced sample consisted of naive CD8+ T cells sorted from blood. These receptors all come from a woman between 25 and 40 years old in good health.

The chain carries TRBV6-1 and TRBJ2-7; D unclear. The CDR3 spans 15 residues. The germline V gene has CDR1 MNHNS and CDR2 SASEGT. Trimming cost V 0 bases and J 7 bases, with 16 bases left between them. CDR3 amino acids: CASSEARLGLKEQYF. As DNA, the CDR3 is TGTGCCAGCAGTGAAGCCCGACTGGGCCTGAAGGAGCAGTACTTC.

The chain combines TRBV2 with TRBJ2-5; 12 bases are a match to TRBD2. This CDR3 has 15 amino acids. Germline V gene lookup returns CDR1 SNHLY and CDR2 FYNNEI. V lost 6 bases, J lost 5 bases, and 7 bases stayed unmatched. The CDR3 reads CASSARLAGEETQYF. The CDR3 DNA sequence: TGTGCCAGCAGCGCTCGACTAGCGGGAGAGGAGACCCAGTACTTC.

The chain links TRBV28 to TRBJ2-5; either TRBD1 or TRBD2 may fit D (5 bases each). The J call may be wrong; the DNA end is better matched by TRBJ2-7. Per germline, CDR1 MDHEN and CDR2 SYDVKM. CDR3 length: 16 residues. The CDR3 sequence: CASSLMGDQGSYEQYF. In nucleotides, the CDR3 is TGTGCCAGCAGCCTCATGGGGGACCAGGGCTCCTACGAGCAGTACTTC.

V usage is TRBV4-1 and J usage is TRBJ1-5, with D unclear. The CDR3 totals 14 residues. The germline CDR1 and CDR2 sequences are MGHRA and YSYEKL. The V gene lost 1 base and the J gene lost 0 bases, with 4 bases spanning the gap. CDR3: CASSQVNSNQPQHF. The CDR3, as DNA: TGCGCCAGCAGCCAAGTGAATAGCAATCAGCCCCAGCATTTT.

The chain uses TRBV30 and TRBJ2-7, with 7 nucleotides matching TRBD1. The CDR3 is 14 amino acids. Trimming cost V 4 bases and J 2 bases; bases outside gene matches: 8. The germline V gene encodes CDR1 GTSNPN and CDR2 SVGIG (reference sequence). CDR3 protein: CAWKGRGYTYEQYF. CDR3 DNA: TGTGCCTGGAAAGGCAGGGGGTACACCTACGAGCAGTACTTC.

The chain combines TRBV19 with TRBJ2-7; 13 nucleotides align to TRBD2. V gave up 4 bases and J gave up 2 bases; unmatched junction bases: 14. There are 19 residues in the CDR3. The germline V gene encodes CDR1 LNHDA and CDR2 SQIVND (reference sequence). The CDR3 loop is CASSNPEGTSGTGAYEQYF. CDR3 in DNA: TGTGCCAGTAGTAACCCCGAAGGGACTAGCGGGACCGGAGCCTACGAGCAGTACTTC.

The chain couples TRBV12-5 to TRBJ1-1; no clear D gene. This CDR3 is built from 13 residues. The V and J ends lost 2 bases and 3 bases respectively, with 7 bases between them. Germline CDR1 reads LGHNT; CDR2 reads FRNRAP. The CDR3: CASGLSGDTEAFF. The CDR3, as DNA: TGTGCTAGTGGTTTGTCCGGCGACACTGAAGCTTTCTTT.

The chain combines TRBV7-9 with TRBJ2-7, with 8 bases fitting TRBD2. Germline V CDR1 and CDR2: SEHNR, FQNEAQ (reference sequence). The CDR3 extends over 14 amino acids. V dropped 5 bases and J dropped 2; count of bases not matched to a gene: 5. The CDR3 loop is CASSDSGGPYEQYF. CDR3 bases: TGTGCCAGCAGCGACAGCGGGGGACCCTACGAGCAGTACTTC.

This chain links TRBV2 with TRBJ2-5; D unresolved. Gene TRBJ2-7 matches the end of the DNA better, so the J call may be wrong. The CDR3 is 16 amino acids. CDR1 is SNHLY and CDR2 is FYNNEI in the germline V gene. In DNA form, the CDR3 reads TGTGCCAGCAGTGATTCCAGCGACCCGATCTCCTACGAGCAGTACTTC. Residues: CASSDSSDPISYEQYF.

The rearrangement uses TRBV7-9 and TRBJ2-2; 7 positions agree with TRBD2. Per germline, CDR1 SEHNR and CDR2 FQNEAQ (reference sequence). CDR3 size: 16 residues. The J segment lost 6 bases and the V segment lost 1 base, leaving 8 bases of the junction unmatched. The CDR3 region has the DNA TGTGCCAGCAGCTTAGGAACGGGAGGAGGGCCCGGGGAGCTGTTTTTT. It encodes CASSLGTGGGPGELFF.